This is a list of T cell receptor beta chains from one sample in a study of beta chain features in type 1 diabetes. Sequenced by immunoSEQ multiplex PCR; TCRdb stores in-frame clones only, minus some. The top ten hold about 1.3% of the sample, which has about 140,000 clones, roughly 10% seen once. The sample taken for sequencing was naive CD4+ T cells from blood. These TCRs come from a man younger than 35 in good health. Both conserved end residues are part of each CDR3. The D gene is left open where the match is weak. Part of the rows lack a size; the others show once, few, many or a class for expanded clones.

D	V	length	J	size	CDR3	DNA
-	TRBV7-2	14	TRBJ1-2	-	CASSSGFGGPGYTF	TGTGCCAGCAGCTCCGGATTCGGGGGGCCTGGCTACACCTTC
TRBD1	TRBV7-2	12	TRBJ2-2	-	CASKQDRGRLFF	TGTGCCAGCAAACAGGACAGGGGGCGGCTGTTTTTT
TRBD1	TRBV6-5	14	TRBJ1-2	few	CASSYRDRVDGYTF	TGTGCCAGCAGTTACCGAGACAGGGTCGATGGCTACACCTTC
TRBD1	TRBV19	15	TRBJ2-2	few	CASSIGQGRSGELFF	TGTGCCAGTAGTATTGGACAGGGGAGATCCGGGGAGCTGTTTTTT
-	TRBV6-1	14	TRBJ2-7	few	CASSEGGRGYEQYF	TGTGCCAGCAGTGAAGGGGGCAGGGGCTACGAGCAGTACTTC
TRBD2	TRBV7-3	16	TRBJ2-2	-	CASSHPPGGSTGELFF	TGTGCCAGCAGCCACCCGCCGGGGGGGAGCACCGGGGAGCTGTTTTTT
TRBD1	TRBV7-9	14	TRBJ1-2	many	CASSLPDRVNGYTF	TGTGCCAGCAGCTTGCCGGACAGGGTAAACGGCTACACCTTC
-	TRBV4-3	13	TRBJ2-7	many	CASSHRKGDEQYF	TGCGCCAGCAGCCACCGAAAAGGGGACGAGCAGTACTTC
TRBD1	TRBV7-9	14	TRBJ1-6	many	CASSPSGQLRPLHF	TGTGCCAGCAGCCCTTCGGGACAGCTTCGTCCCCTCCACTTT
-	TRBV10-3	15	TRBJ2-1	many	CAISESVLSRNEQFF	TGTGCCATCAGTGAGTCAGTACTCTCTCGAAATGAGCAGTTCTTC
TRBD1	TRBV7-3	14	TRBJ2-1	few	CASSSDRADNEQFF	TGTGCCAGCAGCTCGGACAGGGCGGACAATGAGCAGTTCTTC
-	TRBV19	14	TRBJ2-2	-	CASMRFANTGELFF	TGTGCCAGTATGCGGTTCGCGAACACCGGGGAGCTGTTTTTT
TRBD1	TRBV18	15	TRBJ1-1	-	CASSPLNRGNTEAFF	TGTGCCAGCTCACCGCTCAACAGGGGTAACACTGAAGCTTTCTTT
-	TRBV7-2	14	TRBJ2-1	-	CASSRRQGWNEQFF	TGTGCCAGCAGTCGAAGGCAGGGGTGGAATGAGCAGTTCTTC
-	TRBV7-2	15	TRBJ2-2	-	CASCLARVNTGELFF	TGTGCCAGCTGCCTAGCCAGGGTGAACACCGGGGAGCTGTTTTTT
-	TRBV7-2	14	TRBJ2-5	-	CASSSREAGETQYF	TGTGCCAGCAGTTCTAGGGAGGCGGGGGAGACCCAGTACTTC
TRBD2	TRBV5-4	15	TRBJ2-2	few	CASSLVGTNIGELFF	TGTGCCAGCAGCTTGGTGGGGACTAACATCGGGGAGCTGTTTTTT
TRBD1	TRBV5-6	13	TRBJ1-2	few	CASSLDRGYGYTF	TGTGCCAGCAGCTTGGACAGGGGGTATGGCTACACCTTC
-	TRBV19	15	TRBJ2-7	-	CASRPPGGRLHEQYF	TGTGCCAGTAGACCGCCTGGGGGCAGGCTCCACGAGCAGTACTTC
-	TRBV7-8	15	TRBJ1-3	-	CASSFTLRSGNTIYF	TGTGCCAGCAGCTTTACCCTACGCTCTGGAAACACCATATATTTT
-	TRBV9	14	TRBJ1-3	few	CASSVVAAGNTIYF	TGTGCCAGCAGCGTAGTGGCAGCTGGAAACACCATATATTTT
TRBD1	TRBV5-1	15	TRBJ1-6	few	CASSDRTGPDSPLHF	TGCGCCAGCAGCGACAGGACAGGGCCGGATTCACCCCTCCACTTT
-	TRBV2	14	TRBJ2-3	-	CASSRGLSADTQYF	TGTGCCAGCAGCCGAGGGTTGTCTGCAGATACGCAGTATTTT
-	TRBV6-1	15	TRBJ2-7	few	CASSEGGALAYEQYF	TGTGCCAGCAGTGAAGGTGGGGCCCTAGCCTACGAGCAGTACTTC
-	TRBV7-2	13	TRBJ2-3	-	CASSPLALTPQYF	TGTGCCAGCAGCCCCCTGGCACTAACTCCGCAGTATTTT
-	TRBV7-2	14	TRBJ1-2	few	CASSPRNGHRGYTF	TGTGCCAGCAGCCCCCGGAACGGCCACAGGGGCTACACCTTC
TRBD1	TRBV4-2	15	TRBJ1-3	few	CASSQDRERGNTIYF	TGTGCCAGCAGCCAGGACAGGGAAAGAGGAAACACCATATATTTT
-	TRBV7-9	14	TRBJ2-1	many	CASSLTAGNGEQFF	TGTGCCAGCAGCTTAACGGCGGGGAATGGTGAGCAGTTCTTC
-	TRBV2	12	TRBJ1-6	few	CASSLQNSPLHF	TGTGCCAGCAGCCTACAGAATTCACCCCTCCACTTT
TRBD1	TRBV5-4	14	TRBJ1-6	few	CASSFGQVNSPLHF	TGTGCCAGCAGCTTCGGACAGGTGAATTCACCCCTCCACTTT
-	TRBV7-3	15	TRBJ1-2	-	CASSLIGDRNYGYTF	TGTGCCAGCAGCTTAATAGGGGATAGAAACTATGGCTACACCTTC
TRBD1	TRBV5-4	13	TRBJ2-5	many	CASSTGQGETQYF	TGTGCCAGCAGCACCGGACAGGGGGAGACCCAGTACTTC
-	TRBV10-1	15	TRBJ1-1	-	CASSDPLTGNTEAFF	TGCGCCAGCAGTGACCCCCTAACAGGGAACACTGAAGCTTTCTTT
TRBD2	TRBV9	17	TRBJ2-1	few	CASSVTGTSGVYNEQFF	TGTGCCAGCAGCGTCACCGGGACTAGCGGGGTGTACAATGAGCAGTTCTTC
-	TRBV9	15	TRBJ1-6	-	CASSRGEGYNSPLHF	TGTGCCAGCAGCAGAGGGGAGGGGTATAATTCACCCCTCCACTTT
TRBD2	TRBV19	17	TRBJ2-2	-	CASSMRLTSADTGELFF	TGTGCCAGTAGTATGAGACTTACTAGCGCGGACACCGGGGAGCTGTTTTTT
-	TRBV5-1	14	TRBJ1-1	few	CASSEQGPDTEAFF	TGCGCCAGCAGCGAACAGGGTCCCGACACTGAAGCTTTCTTT
TRBD1	TRBV2	15	TRBJ2-2	-	CASRRDRVDTGELFF	TGTGCCAGCCGACGGGACAGGGTGGACACCGGGGAGCTGTTTTTT
TRBD2	TRBV2	16	TRBJ2-5	-	CASSEALAGGRVTQYF	TGTGCCAGCAGTGAAGCCCTAGCGGGGGGGCGAGTGACCCAGTACTTC